These T cell receptor beta chains were read from a single sample in a study of shared clonotypes between healthy human individuals. TCRdb's table, derived via immunoSEQ multiplex PCR, lists solely in-frame clones and lacks some. The data hold hundreds of thousands of clones, with 60% to 75% observed a single time. Sequencing was done on a sample of memory CD4+ T cells sorted from blood. The origin of the receptors is a woman in her twenties or thirties in good health. Both conserved end residues are part of each CDR3. Each record gives: D gene, CDR3 length, J gene, V gene, CDR3 protein. D genes are given only for firm matches.

TRBD1 16 TRBJ1-6 TRBV4-1 CASSHGQGGNNSPLHF
. 13 TRBJ1-2 TRBV6-5 CASSQRHLYGYTF
. 11 TRBJ2-7 TRBV10-3 CAISEGYEQYF
TRBD2 14 TRBJ2-2 TRBV28 CASSRSGRAGELFF
TRBD2 16 TRBJ2-7 TRBV5-4 CASSLESRGDIYEQYF
. 15 TRBJ2-4 TRBV7-2 CASSLEDRQVDIQYF
. 14 TRBJ2-3 TRBV6-6 CASIREPLTDTQYF
. 17 TRBJ2-7 TRBV25-1 CASSESPGQPPALEQYF
TRBD1 13 TRBJ1-5 TRBV28 CASRRQGGQPQHF
. 13 TRBJ2-2 TRBV29-1 CSVGQFDTGELFF
. 10 TRBJ1-1 TRBV28 CATQYTEAFF
. 13 TRBJ2-7 TRBV11-2 CASSLDGHYEQYF
TRBD2 15 TRBJ2-7 TRBV13 CASSRTGLAGVEQYF
TRBD2 16 TRBJ2-5 TRBV5-1 CASSWTPGLGLETQYF
TRBD1 15 TRBJ2-3 TRBV5-1 CASSGDRGWTDTQYF
. 15 TRBJ1-4 TRBV9 CASSVAMQGNEKLFF
. 14 TRBJ2-3 TRBV7-9 CASSFRNPVGTQYF
TRBD2 17 TRBJ2-2 TRBV5-6 CASSLPQTSANTGELFF
TRBD2 16 TRBJ2-1 TRBV18 CASSVSGRAFDNEQFF
. 13 TRBJ2-2 TRBV2 CASRAESTGELFF
. 17 TRBJ2-5 TRBV5-8 CASSPTTADPWEETQYF
TRBD1 18 TRBJ1-5 TRBV6-1 CASSGGTGSSNSNQPQHF
TRBD1 16 TRBJ2-3 TRBV7-9 CASSLGTGAFTDTQYF
. 13 TRBJ2-7 TRBV28 CASSGIQGGEQYF
. 17 TRBJ1-2 TRBV2 CASSEEQGVGANYGYTF
. 12 TRBJ1-1 TRBV7-9 CASSSPNTEAFF
TRBD1 16 TRBJ2-5 TRBV27 CASSKLGTGKGETQYF
. 14 TRBJ2-3 TRBV19 CASRTAGNTDTQYF
. 12 TRBJ2-7 TRBV7-3 CAIAAGFHEQYF
. 14 TRBJ2-2 TRBV5-4 CASSLEAGERELFF
TRBD1 12 TRBJ1-2 TRBV6-5 CATLTGERGYTF
TRBD1 16 TRBJ2-5 TRBV10-2 CASRRQGAYTGETQYF
. 15 TRBJ2-3 TRBV18 CASSRATFYTDTQYF
TRBD2 14 TRBJ2-1 TRBV7-7 CASSLSGEYNEQFF
. 15 TRBJ2-3 TRBV19 CASSINGWGTDTQYF
. 14 TRBJ2-2 TRBV5-1 CACSQAAHTGELFF
. 14 TRBJ1-1 TRBV27 CASSLRPLDREAFF
. 13 TRBJ2-7 TRBV27 CASSRDGTYEQYF
TRBD2 13 TRBJ2-1 TRBV28 CASGSSGRGSVVF
. 16 TRBJ1-5 TRBV6-1 CASSESTAYSNQPQHF
. 14 TRBJ1-4 TRBV2 CASRHQGNNEKLFF
. 12 TRBJ2-7 TRBV5-1 CASSFGDYEQYF
TRBD2 16 TRBJ2-3 TRBV7-9 CASSSPLAGVSDTQYF
. 14 TRBJ2-7 TRBV2 CASSLSGTTGEQYF
TRBD1 15 TRBJ2-1 TRBV10-3 CAISDRDRDYNEQFF
. 13 TRBJ1-3 TRBV27 CASSLSGGNTIYF
TRBD1 14 TRBJ1-1 TRBV11-2 CASSSQGVGTEAFF
. 15 TRBJ2-3 TRBV7-2 CASSLGSYMADTQYF
. 13 TRBJ2-5 TRBV29-1 CSVEEQLGETQYF
TRBD2 15 TRBJ2-7 TRBV6-5 CASSYSGGGSYEQYF
. 11 TRBJ1-1 TRBV27 CASVGRTEAFF